This TCR beta chain was observed in a study of CD8 T cells in ankylosing spondylitis. Study findings and constraints: Matched ankylosing spondylitis synovial fluid reportedly contained a significantly enriched population of disease-linked clones. Typical of ankylosing spondylitis blood, it appeared, was a TCR beta motif of 7 or 8 highly homologous variants.

Via MiXCR, TCRdb re-called the 5' RACE reads, giving one row per CDR3 protein. The table records fewer than 500,000 distinct CDR3 sequences, around 22% of them present only once. This clonotype was counted only a few times. Its antigen is as yet unknown. Trimming cost V 5 bases and J 0 bases, with 7 bases left between them. CDR3 length: 14 amino acids. Germline V gives CDR1 PRHDT, CDR2 FYEKMQ (reference sequence). The rearrangement links TRBV13 to TRBJ2-2; maybe TRBD2 (5 bases). This receptor was taken from a male donor with ankylosing spondylitis. Sequencing used blood, either unsorted or a sorted T cell fraction (not recorded which). The CDR3 region is CASSGSTNTGELFF. In DNA, the CDR3 is TGTGCCAGCAGCGGGAGTACGAACACCGGGGAGCTGTTTTTT.